These T cell receptor beta chains were read from a single sample in a study of PD-L1 blockade in urothelial cancer. Clones were sequenced by immunoSEQ multiplex PCR, and TCRdb holds only the in-frame ones, with some missing. This table has some 31,000 clones, roughly 84% appearing once. The specimen was PBMCs, collected around atezolizumab (anti-PD-L1) treatment. These receptors all come from a man between 65 and 79 years old with urothelial cancer. Each CDR3 is given with its conserved first and last residue. D genes are given only for firm matches. Only some rows state a clone size, as once, few, many or a class for expanded clones.

D	V	J	length	size	DNA	CDR3
TRBD2	TRBV11-3	TRBJ2-3	13	.	TGTGCCAGCAGCTCGGGAGGCAAGGATACGCAGTATTTT	CASSSGGKDTQYF
.	TRBV30	TRBJ1-1	13	few	TGTGCCTGGAGGAATACCCCGGGCACTGAAGCTTTCTTT	CAWRNTPGTEAFF
TRBD1	TRBV9	TRBJ1-1	14	.	TGTGCCAGCAGCCTTCGGACAGGGGGCACTGAAGCTTTCTTT	CASSLRTGGTEAFF
TRBD2	TRBV5-1	TRBJ2-1	16	.	TGCGCCAGCAGCTTGGGTACTAGCGGATACTTAGATGAGCAGTTCTTC	CASSLGTSGYLDEQFF
.	TRBV6-1	TRBJ2-2	13	.	TGTGCCGCAACGCGGATTCACACCGGGGAGCTGTTTTTT	CAATRIHTGELFF
TRBD1	TRBV28	TRBJ1-2	12	.	TGTGCCATATCGGACAGGAACTATGGCTACACCTTC	CAISDRNYGYTF
TRBD1	TRBV5-8	TRBJ1-5	14	.	TGTGCCAGCAGCTTCGGACAGGGTAATCAGCCCCAGCATTTT	CASSFGQGNQPQHF
TRBD1	TRBV19	TRBJ2-1	17	.	TGTGCCAGTAGTATTCGCCCCCCGGGACAGGGCTACAATGAGCAGTTCTTC	CASSIRPPGQGYNEQFF
TRBD2	TRBV19	TRBJ2-7	14	.	TGTGCCAGTAGCCCTAGCGGGAGTCTCTACGAGCAGTACTTC	CASSPSGSLYEQYF
.	TRBV5-8	TRBJ1-5	14	.	TGTGCCAGCAGCCTCAGGACACCAAATCAGCCCCAGCATTTT	CASSLRTPNQPQHF
TRBD1	TRBV7-7	TRBJ2-5	16	.	TGTGCCAGCAGCTCCAGCCAGGACAGGGGGCAAGAGACCCAGTACTTC	CASSSSQDRGQETQYF
.	TRBV5-6	TRBJ2-7	14	.	TGTGCCAGCAGCTTGGGTTGGGGGCCCTACGAGCAGTACTTC	CASSLGWGPYEQYF
TRBD2	TRBV7-9	TRBJ2-1	15	.	TGTGCCAGCAGCTTAGGAGTTAGCGGGAGCAATGAGCAGTTCTTC	CASSLGVSGSNEQFF
TRBD2	TRBV5-1	TRBJ2-1	17	few	TGCGCCAGCAGCTTGGGCCCTAGCGGGAGGACGTACAATGAGCAGTTCTTC	CASSLGPSGRTYNEQFF
.	TRBV5-1	TRBJ1-5	14	few	TGCGCCAGCAGCATATCAGGGTTGAATCAGCCCCAGCATTTT	CASSISGLNQPQHF
.	TRBV23-1	TRBJ2-3	13	.	TGCGCCAGCACGTACGTTCCAGAAGATACGCAGTATTTT	CASTYVPEDTQYF
.	TRBV7-9	TRBJ1-1	14	.	TGTGCCAGCAGCTTAGGGGGGCCGAACACTGAAGCTTTCTTT	CASSLGGPNTEAFF
TRBD1	TRBV6-1	TRBJ1-2	13	.	TGTGCCAGCATCCCGACAGGGAAATATGGCTACACCTTC	CASIPTGKYGYTF
TRBD1	TRBV7-9	TRBJ2-7	15	.	TGTGCCAGCAGCCCAAGGGGACAGGGAACCTACGAGCAGTACTTC	CASSPRGQGTYEQYF
.	TRBV30	TRBJ1-2	13	.	TGTGCCTGGAGTGCCAGGGGCGGATATGGCTACACCTTC	CAWSARGGYGYTF
.	TRBV2	TRBJ1-2	15	.	TGTGCCAGCAGTGAGTCAAAGCTGCGGGAGGAAGGCTACACCTTC	CASSESKLREEGYTF
.	TRBV5-1	TRBJ2-3	18	.	TGCGCCAGCAGCTTGGCCGGAGACTACCCTACAAGGGTAGATACGCAGTATTTT	CASSLAGDYPTRVDTQYF
.	TRBV9	TRBJ2-2	14	.	TGTGCCAGCAGCGTCCCTAGCGACACCGGGGAGCTGTTTTTT	CASSVPSDTGELFF
.	TRBV7-8	TRBJ1-6	16	.	TGTGCCAGCAGCTTAGAGATCACAACCTATAATTCACCCCTCCACTTT	CASSLEITTYNSPLHF
.	TRBV2	TRBJ1-2	12	.	TGTGCCAGCAGTACAGGGTTTGATGGCTACACCTTC	CASSTGFDGYTF
.	TRBV27	TRBJ1-3	15	once	TGTGCCAGCAGTTTAAGTCCGAGCAGGGGAAACACCATATATTTT	CASSLSPSRGNTIYF
.	TRBV5-4	TRBJ2-7	15	.	TGTGCCAGCAGCTTGGAGCCCCAGGGATCCTACGAGCAGTACTTC	CASSLEPQGSYEQYF
.	TRBV7-8	TRBJ1-3	15	.	TGTGCCAGCAGCCTCGGACAGAGCTCTGGAAACACCATATATTTT	CASSLGQSSGNTIYF
.	TRBV28	TRBJ1-1	15	.	TGTGCCAGCAGTTTACAAAGGGGGAGTAACACTGAAGCTTTCTTT	CASSLQRGSNTEAFF
.	TRBV4-3	TRBJ2-2	15	.	TGCGCCAGCAGCGCAATGGCGGGGAACACCGGGGAGCTGTTTTTT	CASSAMAGNTGELFF
TRBD2	TRBV19	TRBJ2-7	16	.	TGTGCCAGTAGTATGGGAACTAGCGGGAGGCTCTACGAGCAGTACTTC	CASSMGTSGRLYEQYF
.	TRBV5-1	TRBJ2-1	15	.	TGCGCCAGCAGCCTTTTACTCCTGTCCTACAATGAGCAGTTCTTC	CASSLLLLSYNEQFF
.	TRBV7-3	TRBJ2-1	15	.	TGTGCCAGCAGCTTAGTCAGGGACTTCTACAATGAGCAGTTCTTC	CASSLVRDFYNEQFF
.	TRBV6-1	TRBJ2-1	13	once	TGTGCCAGCAGTGAAGCCAGAAACAATGAGCAGTTCTTC	CASSEARNNEQFF
TRBD1	TRBV18	TRBJ1-1	16	.	TGTGCCAGCTCACCACTCGGGACAGGGAGCGTCACTGAAGCTTTCTTT	CASSPLGTGSVTEAFF
.	TRBV5-6	TRBJ2-3	14	.	TGTGCCAGCAGTCAAGGACTGGACCCGGATACGCAGTATTTT	CASSQGLDPDTQYF
TRBD2	TRBV9	TRBJ2-5	14	.	TGTGCCAGCAGCGCACTAGCGCACCAAGAGACCCAGTACTTC	CASSALAHQETQYF
.	TRBV7-2	TRBJ2-3	14	.	TGTGCCAGCACACAGGGGACTAGCACAGATACGCAGTATTTT	CASTQGTSTDTQYF
.	TRBV27	TRBJ2-1	12	.	TGTGCCAGCAGTTTATCCCTAAATGAGCAGTTCTTC	CASSLSLNEQFF
TRBD1	TRBV29-1	TRBJ1-6	21	few	TGCAGCGTAGAAATACAGGGGGCCGGGGGATCTAGGAGCTCCTATAATTCACCCCTCCACTTT	CSVEIQGAGGSRSSYNSPLHF
.	TRBV6-1	TRBJ2-3	14	few	TGTGCCAGCAGTCCCGGCGCAACCGGGGATACGCAGTATTTT	CASSPGATGDTQYF
TRBD2	TRBV7-3	TRBJ2-5	15	.	TGTGCCAGCAGCTTAAGGGGACTAGCCGAAGAGACCCAGTACTTC	CASSLRGLAEETQYF
.	TRBV7-3	TRBJ1-1	14	.	TGTGCCAGCAGCTTTCTGACAGTCGACACTGAAGCTTTCTTT	CASSFLTVDTEAFF
.	TRBV7-2	TRBJ2-2	13	.	TGTGCCAGCAGCCAACAGGCGACCGGGGAGCTGTTTTTT	CASSQQATGELFF
TRBD2	TRBV5-4	TRBJ2-3	14	.	TGTGCCAGCAGCGCGGGACTAGCGGGAGATACGCAGTATTTT	CASSAGLAGDTQYF
.	TRBV6-6	TRBJ2-3	16	.	TGTGCCAGCAGTACCCCCCGACAGGGAGGCAGAGATACGCAGTATTTT	CASSTPRQGGRDTQYF
TRBD2	TRBV15	TRBJ2-5	16	.	TGTGCCACCAGCAGAGATCTCGACCCGTCGGGGGGGACCCAGTACTTC	CATSRDLDPSGGTQYF
.	TRBV5-4	TRBJ1-2	15	.	TGTGCCAGCAGCGTTGGAACTACAGGGTTCTATGGCTACACCTTC	CASSVGTTGFYGYTF
.	TRBV28	TRBJ2-5	15	.	TGTGCCAGCAGTCAGACCGGGACTGGCAAAGAGACCCAGTACTTC	CASSQTGTGKETQYF
.	TRBV7-2	TRBJ2-3	11	once	TGTGCCAGCAGCCGGTCGGGTACGCAGTATTTT	CASSRSGTQYF
TRBD1	TRBV19	TRBJ1-1	14	.	TGTGCCAGTAGTATTGGGGGTTCGACAGGGGGAGCTTTCTTT	CASSIGGSTGGAFF
TRBD1	TRBV27	TRBJ2-7	15	.	TGTGCCAGCAGTCTCTACAGGGGGTGGGAGTACGAGCAGTACTTC	CASSLYRGWEYEQYF
.	TRBV11-2	TRBJ2-7	14	.	TGTGCCAGCACCTGGGAACGGGGAAAAGGCGAGCAGTACTTC	CASTWERGKGEQYF
TRBD1	TRBV28	TRBJ2-7	15	.	TGTGCCAGCAGTATAGTAGACAGGGGTTCCTACGAGCAGTACTTC	CASSIVDRGSYEQYF
TRBD2	TRBV4-3	TRBJ2-7	15	.	TGCGCCAGCAGCCAAGGGACTAGCGGGAGAGACGAGCAGTACTTC	CASSQGTSGRDEQYF